The clone carrying this T cell receptor beta chain appeared once. The antigen is unknown. The sample originates from a study of long-term antiretroviral therapy in people with HIV. Points from the study as a whole: In samples taken after ART, diversity increased but remained below transplant donor control levels. Blood dating 2004 to 2017 may reflect older ART regimens. Dominating the repertoire at all time points were the clones that expanded before ART.

Version v3.0 of the immunoSEQ assay ran at survey level. Generated by immunoSEQ multiplex PCR, the TCRdb table keeps only in-frame clones and is missing some. In the table there are some 48,000 clones, around 84% of which are singletons. Participants who had HIV were, without exception, treated in the United States. CDR1 is MDHEN and CDR2 is SYDVKM in the germline V gene. The length of the CDR3 is 14 residues. V was shortened by 7 bases and J by 4 bases, with 14 bases between the two germline ends. This TCR derives from a woman aged 18-35 years with HIV. Sequences were derived from unsorted PBMCs, sampled 0.8 years after starting antiretroviral therapy. The rearrangement uses TRBV28 and TRBJ1-5; tentatively, D is TRBD1 (6 bases). The CDR3 loop reads CASILGGGNQPQHF. CDR3 nucleotide sequence: TGTGCCAGCATCTTAGGGGGGGGTAATCAGCCCCAGCATTTT.